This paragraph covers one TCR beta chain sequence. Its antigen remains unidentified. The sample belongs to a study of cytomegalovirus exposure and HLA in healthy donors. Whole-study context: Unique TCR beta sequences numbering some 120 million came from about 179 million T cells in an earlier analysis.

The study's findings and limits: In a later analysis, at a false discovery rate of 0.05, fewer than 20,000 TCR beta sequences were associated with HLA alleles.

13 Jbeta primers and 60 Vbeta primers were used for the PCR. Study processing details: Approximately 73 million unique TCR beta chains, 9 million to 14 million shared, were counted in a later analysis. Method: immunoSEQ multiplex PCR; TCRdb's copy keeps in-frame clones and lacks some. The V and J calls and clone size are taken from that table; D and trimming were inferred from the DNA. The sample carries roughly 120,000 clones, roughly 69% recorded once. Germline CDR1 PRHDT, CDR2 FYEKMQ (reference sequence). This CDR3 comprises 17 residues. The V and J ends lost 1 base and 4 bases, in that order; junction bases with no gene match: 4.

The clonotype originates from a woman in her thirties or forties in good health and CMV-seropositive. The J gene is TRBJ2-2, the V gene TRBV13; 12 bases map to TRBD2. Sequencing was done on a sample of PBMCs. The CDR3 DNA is TGTGCCAGCAGCTTAGTGACTAGCGGGGGAGGCACCGGGGAGCTGTTTTTT. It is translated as CASSLVTSGGGTGELFF.